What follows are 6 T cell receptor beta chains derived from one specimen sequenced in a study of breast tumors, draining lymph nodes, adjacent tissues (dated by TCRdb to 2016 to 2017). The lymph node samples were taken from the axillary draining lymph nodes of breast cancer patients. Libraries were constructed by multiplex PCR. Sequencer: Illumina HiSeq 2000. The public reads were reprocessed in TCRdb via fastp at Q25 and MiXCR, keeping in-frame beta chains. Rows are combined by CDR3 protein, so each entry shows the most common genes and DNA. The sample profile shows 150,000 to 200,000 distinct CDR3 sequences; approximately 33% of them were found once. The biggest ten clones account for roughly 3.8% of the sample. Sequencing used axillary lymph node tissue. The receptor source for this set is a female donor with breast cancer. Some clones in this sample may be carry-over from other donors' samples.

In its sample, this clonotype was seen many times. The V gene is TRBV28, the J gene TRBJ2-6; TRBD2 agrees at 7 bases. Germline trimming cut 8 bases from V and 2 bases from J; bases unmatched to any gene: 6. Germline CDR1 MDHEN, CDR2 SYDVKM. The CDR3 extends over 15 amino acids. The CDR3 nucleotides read TGTGCCAGCCTACGTCTAGCGGCTGGGGCCAACGTCCTGACTTTC. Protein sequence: CASLRLAAGANVLTF.

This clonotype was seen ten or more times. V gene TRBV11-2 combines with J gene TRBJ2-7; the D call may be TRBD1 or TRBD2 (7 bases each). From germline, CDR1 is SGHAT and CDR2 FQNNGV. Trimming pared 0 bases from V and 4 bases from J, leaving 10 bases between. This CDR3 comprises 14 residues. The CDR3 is CASSLDRGGYEQYF. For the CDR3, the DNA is TGTGCCAGCAGCTTAGACAGGGGGGGATACGAGCAGTACTTC.

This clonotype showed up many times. The CDR3 sequence is CATSRGGTSRQETQYF. As DNA, the CDR3 is TGTGCCACCAGCAGAGGGGGGACTAGCCGACAAGAGACCCAGTACTTC. V usage is TRBV15 and J usage is TRBJ2-5, with 9 bases aligning to TRBD2. CDR3 length equals 16 residues. Germline assignment: CDR1 LNHNV and CDR2 YYDKDF (reference sequence). V trimming: 1 base; J trimming: 2 bases; junction bases outside the gene matches: 5.

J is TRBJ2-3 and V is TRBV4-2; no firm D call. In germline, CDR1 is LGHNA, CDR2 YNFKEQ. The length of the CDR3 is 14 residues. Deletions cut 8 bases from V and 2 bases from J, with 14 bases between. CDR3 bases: TGTGCCAGCGGCCCAGAGGCATCCACAGATACGCAGTATTTT. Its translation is CASGPEASTDTQYF.

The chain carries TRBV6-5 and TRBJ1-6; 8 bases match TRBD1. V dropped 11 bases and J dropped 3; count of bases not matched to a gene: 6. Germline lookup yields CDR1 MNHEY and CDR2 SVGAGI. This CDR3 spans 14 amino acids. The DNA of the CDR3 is TGTGCCGGCCTAACAGGGGGCTATAATTCACCCCTCCACTTT. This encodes CAGLTGGYNSPLHF.

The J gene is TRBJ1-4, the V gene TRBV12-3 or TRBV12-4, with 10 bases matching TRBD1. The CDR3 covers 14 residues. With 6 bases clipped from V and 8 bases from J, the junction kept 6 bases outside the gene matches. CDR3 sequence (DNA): TGTGCCAGCAGACGGACAGGGGGTTACGAAAAACTGTTTTTT. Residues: CASRRTGGYEKLFF.